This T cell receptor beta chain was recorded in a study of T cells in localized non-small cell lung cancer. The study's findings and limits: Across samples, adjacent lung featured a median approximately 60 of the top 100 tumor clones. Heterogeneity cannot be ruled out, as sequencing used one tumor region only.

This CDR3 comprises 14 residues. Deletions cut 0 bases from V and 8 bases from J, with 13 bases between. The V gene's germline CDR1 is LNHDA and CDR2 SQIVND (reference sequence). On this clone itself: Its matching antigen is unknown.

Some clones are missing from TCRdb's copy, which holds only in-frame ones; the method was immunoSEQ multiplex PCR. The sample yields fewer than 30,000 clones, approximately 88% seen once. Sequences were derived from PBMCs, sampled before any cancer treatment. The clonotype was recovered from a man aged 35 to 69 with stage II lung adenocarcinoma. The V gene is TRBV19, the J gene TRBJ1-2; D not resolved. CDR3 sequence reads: CASSIDINSSGYTF. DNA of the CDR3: TGTGCCAGTAGTATAGATATTAACAGTTCGGGCTACACCTTC.